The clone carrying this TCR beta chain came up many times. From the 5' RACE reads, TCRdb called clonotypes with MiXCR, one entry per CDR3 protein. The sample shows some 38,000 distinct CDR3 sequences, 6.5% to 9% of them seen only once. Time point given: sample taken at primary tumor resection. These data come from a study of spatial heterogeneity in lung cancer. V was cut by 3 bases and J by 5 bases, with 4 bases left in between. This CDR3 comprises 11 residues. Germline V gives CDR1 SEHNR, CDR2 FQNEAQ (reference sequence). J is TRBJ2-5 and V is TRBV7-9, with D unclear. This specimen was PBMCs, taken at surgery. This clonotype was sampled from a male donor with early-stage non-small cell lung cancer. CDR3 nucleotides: TGTGCCAGCAGCTTTACGGAGACCCAGTACTTC. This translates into CASSFTETQYF.